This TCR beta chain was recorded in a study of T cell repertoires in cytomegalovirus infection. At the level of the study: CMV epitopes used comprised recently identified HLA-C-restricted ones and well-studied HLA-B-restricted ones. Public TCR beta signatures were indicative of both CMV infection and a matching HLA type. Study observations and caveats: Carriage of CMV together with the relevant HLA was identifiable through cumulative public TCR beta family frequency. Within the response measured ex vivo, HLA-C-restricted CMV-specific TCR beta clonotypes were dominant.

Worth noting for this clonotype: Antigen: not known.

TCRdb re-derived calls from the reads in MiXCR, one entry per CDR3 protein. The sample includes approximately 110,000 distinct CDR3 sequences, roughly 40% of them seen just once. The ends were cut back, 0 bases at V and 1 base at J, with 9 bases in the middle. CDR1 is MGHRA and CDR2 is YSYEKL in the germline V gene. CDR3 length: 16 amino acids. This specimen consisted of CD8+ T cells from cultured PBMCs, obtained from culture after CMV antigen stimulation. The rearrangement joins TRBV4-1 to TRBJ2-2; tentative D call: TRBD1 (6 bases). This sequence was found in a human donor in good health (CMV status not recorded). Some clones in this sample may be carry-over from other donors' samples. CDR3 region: CASSQEGRGNTGELFF. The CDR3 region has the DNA TGCGCCAGCAGCCAAGAAGGCAGGGGGAACACCGGGGAGCTGTTTTTT.